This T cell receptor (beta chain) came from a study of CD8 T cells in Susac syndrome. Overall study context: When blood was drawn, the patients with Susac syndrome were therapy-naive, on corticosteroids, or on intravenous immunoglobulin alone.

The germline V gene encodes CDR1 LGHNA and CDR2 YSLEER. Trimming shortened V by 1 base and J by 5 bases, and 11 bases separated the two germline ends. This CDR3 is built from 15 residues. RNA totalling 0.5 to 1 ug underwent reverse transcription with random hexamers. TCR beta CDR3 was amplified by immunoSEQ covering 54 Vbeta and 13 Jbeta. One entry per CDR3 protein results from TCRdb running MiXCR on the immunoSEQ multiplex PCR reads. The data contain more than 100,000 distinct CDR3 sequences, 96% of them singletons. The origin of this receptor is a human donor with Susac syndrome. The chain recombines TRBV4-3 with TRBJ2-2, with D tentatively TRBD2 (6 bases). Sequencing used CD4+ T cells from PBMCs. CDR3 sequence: CASSQVPSDTGELFF. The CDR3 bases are TGCGCCAGCAGCCAAGTCCCTAGCGATACCGGGGAGCTGTTTTTT.